This T cell receptor (beta chain) was observed in a study of blood T cell repertoires in COVID-19 (dated by TCRdb to about 2020). About the full investigation: Collaborator samples came from the United States, Italy and Spain and covered acute and convalescent phases of COVID-19. The material from the prospective study consisted of cDNA or gDNA derived from T cells, B-cell-depleted T cells, or PBMCs. Subjects who had been exposed to COVID-19, were actively infected with it, or had recovered from it provided the deeply sampled blood TCRbeta repertoires that made up the dataset. The repertoires were made available in a free public database intended to serve as a resource for research on the immune response to SARS-CoV-2. Samples were obtained from the ongoing ImmuneRACE study (first 160 participants) and from over 1,000 subjects provided by 6 global collaborators. A de-identified subject ID, COVID-19 status, age in years and sex were almost always included in the sample metadata. HLA class I and class II types, where available, came from metadata supplied by the sample provider rather than from assay-based typing. The research as a whole found: Clinical and demographic metadata were provided uncurated, with the amount varying by source and participant.

On this clone itself: The specificity of this receptor is unknown. No per-base quality is available; no much larger clone lies one base away.

Whole blood was collected in K2EDTA tubes by collaborating institutions according to the institutions' own protocols. Collaborator samples were shipped for TCRbeta analysis as frozen whole blood, isolated PBMCs, or DNA extracted from either sample type. The germline V gene gives CDR1 as LGHNA and CDR2 as YSLEER. The CDR3 has 18 amino acids, counting the end cysteine and phenylalanine. Just the 54-base CDR3 DNA is kept, in frame starting at base 1. From V the trimming removes 0 bases and from J it removes 3 bases, while the gene matches leave 8 bases of the junction unaccounted for. The immunoSEQ Assay, a bias-controlled multiplex PCR, was used to amplify TCRbeta CDR3 regions from genomic DNA. The original methods were these. Within the assay, amplification of reference gene primers was used to estimate how many nucleated cells each sample contained. To quantify the absolute abundance of each unique TCRbeta CDR3 rearrangement, sequence reads were collapsed and filtered. For each sample, productive Simpson clonality was calculated as the square root of Simpson's diversity index across productive rearrangements. Entries here come from immuneACCESS through TCRdb and include only in-frame sequences with V and J called. Some clones fail to appear in such tables; in the studies checked, an unresolved V gene covers under half of the shortfall, and the cause of the remainder is unknown. The V and J calls and clone size were taken over from that table, and D and trimming were inferred from the DNA. Here the sample has 140,000 to 150,000 clones; roughly 84% occur a single time. Of the sample, roughly 2.6% is held by the ten largest clones.

The sample consisted of peripheral blood. The rearranged chain carries TRBV4-3 and TRBJ2-2, with 9 middle bases fitting TRBD1. This receptor was taken from a human donor with acute or convalescent COVID-19. The donor label of this sample is uncertain. The base sequence is TGCGCCAGCAGCCAAGAGGCGGGGAACAGGGGGCACACCGGGGAGCTGTTTTTT. Its amino acids are CASSQEAGNRGHTGELFF.